These 26 T cell receptor beta chains were all obtained from the same sample, sequenced in a study of T cell responses to AZD1222 COVID-19 vaccine. TCRdb keeps only in-frame clones here, not all; method: immunoSEQ multiplex PCR. This table holds about 120,000 clones, 80% to 90% found once. This material consisted of peripheral blood, taken on day 0 of AZD1222 vaccination. All receptors derive from an adult in good health.

This clone was seen more than once but under ten times. Here the CDR3 reads CASSLVGWQETQYF. The CDR3, as DNA: TGTGCCAGCAGTTTAGTGGGGTGGCAAGAGACCCAGTACTTC. V gene TRBV28 combines with J gene TRBJ2-5, with no clear D. The CDR3 runs 14 residues. Germline V gene sequence: CDR1 MDHEN, CDR2 SYDVKM. Trimming took off 2 bases at V and 2 bases at J, with 9 bases between the two ends.

V gene TRBV6-1 combines with J gene TRBJ1-5; D gene ambiguous. Germline values: CDR1 MNHNS, CDR2 SASEGT. The CDR3 runs to 13 residues. Trimming pared 3 bases from V and 4 bases from J, leaving 7 bases between. The CDR3 DNA sequence: TGTGCCAGCAGTGAGTACAGAAATCAGCCCCAGCATTTT. Protein sequence: CASSEYRNQPQHF.

The chain has TRBV18 and TRBJ1-2; D remains unclear. The CDR3 contains 13 residues. V was cut by 2 bases and J by 5 bases, with 9 bases left in between. Germline V gene lookup returns CDR1 KGHSH and CDR2 LQKENI. The CDR3 is CASSPEPGYGYTF. In DNA, the CDR3 is TGTGCCAGCTCACCAGAGCCAGGATATGGCTACACCTTC.

The gene calls are TRBV7-3 and TRBJ2-7; 7 bases are a match to TRBD2. The length of the CDR3 is 15 residues. With V trimmed by 5 bases and J by 0 bases, 7 bases remained unmatched. Germline V gene lookup returns CDR1 SGHTA and CDR2 FQGTGA. Written as DNA, the CDR3 is TGTGCCAGCAGCCCTGGGGGGGATAGCTCCTACGAGCAGTACTTC. It translates to CASSPGGDSSYEQYF.

J is TRBJ2-1 and V is TRBV11-2; the D call may be TRBD1 or TRBD2 (5 bases each). CDR3 size: 14 residues. The V gene lost 5 bases and the J gene lost 4 bases, with 12 bases spanning the gap. Germline V gives CDR1 SGHAT, CDR2 FQNNGV. The CDR3 protein is CASSPGAAYNEQFF. The DNA of the CDR3 is TGTGCCAGCAGCCCCGGGGCCGCATACAATGAGCAGTTCTTC.

This chain links TRBV9 with TRBJ2-6, with D unresolved. Trimming left V 1 base short and J 0 bases short, with 5 bases between. CDR1 is SGDLS and CDR2 is YYNGEE in the germline V gene. The CDR3 totals 15 residues. CDR3 in DNA: TGTGCCAGCAGCGTAACCAGCTCTGGGGCCAACGTCCTGACTTTC. Translated: CASSVTSSGANVLTF.

This clone was counted only a few times. The rearrangement links TRBV27 to TRBJ2-3; D possibly corresponds to TRBD2 (9 bases). Trimming stripped 3 bases from V and 9 bases from J, with 28 bases between. The length of the CDR3 is 18 residues. The germline gives CDR1 MNHEY, CDR2 SMNVEV (reference sequence). CDR3 nucleotide sequence: TGTGCCAGCAGTTTGGGGACAGGCGCGGCGGGAGGGTCCCGAACGCAGTATTTT. Translating it yields CASSLGTGAAGGSRTQYF.

The chain joins TRBV11-3 to TRBJ2-1; D unclear. V was cut by 5 bases and J by 9 bases, with 14 bases left in between. CDR3 length: 13 amino acids. Germline V CDR1 and CDR2: SGHNT, YENEEA. DNA for the CDR3: TGTGCCAGCAGCCCTGTCGGCGGCGGTGAGCAGTTCTTC. It translates to CASSPVGGGEQFF.

This rearrangement joins TRBV28 to TRBJ1-5; a weak D match, TRBD1 (5 bases). Germline V gene lookup returns CDR1 MDHEN and CDR2 SYDVKM. V was pared by 6 bases and J by 6 bases, with 18 bases between. This CDR3 comprises 15 residues. The CDR3 here is CASSPPPGGGQPQHF. In nucleotides, the CDR3 is TGTGCCAGCAGCCCCCCCCCAGGCGGGGGTCAGCCCCAGCATTTT.

The rearrangement uses TRBV28 and TRBJ1-5; TRBD1 agrees at 10 bases. V dropped 6 bases and J dropped 2; count of bases not matched to a gene: 16. CDR1 and CDR2 (germline): MDHEN, SYDVKM. This CDR3 has 19 amino acids. CDR3 nucleotide sequence: TGTGCCAGCAGCCTACCGGGACAGGGGCTATTAGCGGGCAATCAGCCCCAGCATTTT. This encodes CASSLPGQGLLAGNQPQHF. Full variable domain (missing parts from reference TRBV28 and TRBJ1-5): DVKVTQSSRYLVKRTGEKVFLECVQDMDHENMFWYRQDPGLGLRLIYFSYDVKMKEKGDIPEGYSVSREKKERFSLILESASTNQTSMYLCASSLPGQGLLAGNQPQHFGDGTRLSIL.

The chain recombines TRBV27 with TRBJ1-6; weak D call: TRBD1 (5 bases). The V gene's germline CDR1 is MNHEY and CDR2 SMNVEV (reference sequence). The CDR3 consists of 15 residues. Trimming stripped 5 bases from V and 6 bases from J, with 14 bases between. CDR3 amino acids: CASSGPGSGNSPLHF. CDR3 DNA sequence: TGTGCCAGCAGTGGCCCAGGGTCAGGTAATTCACCCCTCCACTTT.

V is TRBV19 and J is TRBJ2-7, with 7 positions matching TRBD2. The germline gives CDR1 LNHDA, CDR2 SQIVND (reference sequence). The CDR3 consists of 14 residues. V was clipped by 3 bases and J by 5 bases; unmatched bases: 7. The CDR3 sequence: CASSMRGLFNEQYF. Written as DNA, the CDR3 is TGTGCCAGTAGTATGCGGGGGTTGTTCAACGAGCAGTACTTC.

V is TRBV6-5 and J is TRBJ1-2, with D tentatively TRBD1 (6 bases). The germline V gene encodes CDR1 MNHEY and CDR2 SVGAGI. Trimming stripped 4 bases from V and 7 bases from J, with 19 bases between. The CDR3 sequence is 15 residues long. CDR3 coding DNA: TGTGCCAGCAGTTCAACCCCGGGGGGCGGCGGTGGCTACACCTTC. The encoded protein is CASSSTPGGGGGYTF.

The chain carries TRBV10-3 and TRBJ2-5; 7 positions match TRBD1. There are 15 residues in the CDR3. V lost 3 bases, J lost 5 bases, and 9 bases stayed unmatched. Germline V gene lookup returns CDR1 ENHRY and CDR2 SYGVKD. CDR3 DNA: TGTGCCATCAGTGATTCCCAGGGGGTTGGGGAGACCCAGTACTTC. Amino acid sequence: CAISDSQGVGETQYF.

The rearrangement uses TRBV27 and TRBJ2-3; D might be TRBD1 or TRBD2, each matching 7 bases. The CDR3 runs to 12 residues. Germline lookup yields CDR1 MNHEY and CDR2 SMNVEV (reference sequence). The V and J ends lost 8 bases and 8 bases respectively, with 14 bases between them. The CDR3 is CASGGGGGTQYF. The CDR3 bases are TGTGCCAGCGGGGGAGGGGGCGGTACGCAGTATTTT.

The chain couples TRBV6-6 to TRBJ1-4, with D unclear. This CDR3 has 12 residues. Germline lookup yields CDR1 MNHNY and CDR2 SVGAGI (reference sequence). Trimming stripped 4 bases from V and 8 bases from J, with 8 bases between. In DNA form, the CDR3 reads TGTGCCAGCAGTTCCACGGGGGAAAAACTGTTTTTT. Translated, it gives CASSSTGEKLFF.

The chain couples TRBV5-4 to TRBJ2-1, with 9 bases identical to TRBD1. After removal of 3 bases from V and 7 bases from J, the junction contained 2 bases not matched to a gene. The CDR3 extends over 13 amino acids. Germline-derived CDR1 and CDR2 are SGHNT and YYREEE (reference sequence). CDR3 coding DNA: TGTGCCAGCAGCTCGGACAGGGGAAATGAGCAGTTCTTC. As protein: CASSSDRGNEQFF. Looking up the rest from reference TRBV5-4 and TRBJ2-1 gives the full variable domain: ETGVTQSPTHLIKTRGQQVTLRCSSQSGHNTVSWYQQALGQGPQFIFQYYREEENGRGNFPPRFSGLQFPNYSSELNVNALELDDSALYLCASSSDRGNEQFFGPGTRLTVL.

The V and J genes are TRBV28 and TRBJ1-2; D unresolved. CDR1 and CDR2 (germline): MDHEN, SYDVKM. The CDR3 loop spans 13 amino acids. The V and J ends lost 4 bases and 3 bases respectively, with 9 bases between them. The CDR3 nucleotides are TGTGCCAGCAGTTCCCACCCGGACTATGGCTACACCTTC. Translating it yields CASSSHPDYGYTF.

CDR3 coding DNA: TGTGCCAGCAGCCCCGAGGGGGCACGGGGAGATACGCAGTATTTT. This gives the protein CASSPEGARGDTQYF. This rearrangement joins TRBV7-6 to TRBJ2-3, with 7 nucleotides matching TRBD1. Germline V lookup: CDR1 SGHVS, CDR2 FNYEAQ. Trimming at V came to 5 bases and at J to 5 bases, leaving 10 bases not matched to a gene. The CDR3 runs to 15 residues. The whole variable domain, filled in from reference TRBV7-6 and TRBJ2-3, reads GAGVSQSPRYKVTKRGQDVALRCDPISGHVSLYWYRQALGQGPEFLTYFNYEAQQDKSGLPNDRFSAERPEGSISTLTIQRTEQRDSAMYRCASSPEGARGDTQYFGPGTRLTVL.

This clone was observed at least ten times. The gene calls are TRBV2 and TRBJ1-1; a possible D gene is TRBD1 (6 bases). Per the germline V gene, CDR1 is SNHLY and CDR2 is FYNNEI. This CDR3 has 14 residues. Trimming stripped 6 bases from V and 0 bases from J, with 11 bases between. CDR3 nucleotide sequence: TGTGCCAGCAGGCGGACAGACCTGAACACTGAAGCTTTCTTT. Protein product: CASRRTDLNTEAFF.

The J gene is TRBJ2-2, the V gene TRBV15; possible D gene TRBD1, 5 bases. In germline, CDR1 is LNHNV, CDR2 YYDKDF (reference sequence). Trimming pared 3 bases from V and 4 bases from J, leaving 9 bases between. The CDR3 loop spans 14 amino acids. CDR3 in DNA: TGTGCCACCAGCAGCCCCAGGGTCACCGGGGAGCTGTTTTTT. This sequence encodes CATSSPRVTGELFF.

The chain links TRBV5-4 to TRBJ2-4; D is ambiguous. V was shortened by 4 bases and J by 1 base, with 9 bases between the two germline ends. The CDR3 is made up of 14 amino acids. CDR1 is SGHNT, CDR2 YYREEE, per germline (reference sequence). This CDR3 reads CASSPDLAKNIQYF. The CDR3 region has the DNA TGTGCCAGCAGCCCTGACTTGGCCAAAAACATTCAGTACTTC.

This sequence joins TRBV7-9 and TRBJ2-2, with 12 positions matching TRBD2. Germline CDR1 is SEHNR and CDR2 is FQNEAQ (reference sequence). The CDR3 runs to 17 residues. J was trimmed by 0 bases and V by 1 base; bases with no gene match: 0. CDR3 amino acids: CASSLGLAGANTGELFF. DNA for the CDR3: TGTGCCAGCAGCTTAGGACTAGCGGGAGCGAACACCGGGGAGCTGTTTTTT.

The chain combines TRBV6-5 with TRBJ2-5; maybe TRBD1 (5 bases). CDR1 MNHEY and CDR2 SVGAGI come from the germline V gene. V was clipped by 6 bases and J by 8 bases, with 16 bases between them. This CDR3 comprises 13 residues. The CDR3 sequence: CASRPDTRRTQYF. The CDR3 coding sequence is TGTGCCAGCAGACCGGACACCCGCCGCACCCAGTACTTC.

This rearrangement joins TRBV3-1 (or the pseudogene TRBV3-2) to TRBJ2-1; D is unresolved. The CDR3 is 11 amino acids. Germline lookup yields CDR1 LGHDT and CDR2 YNNKEL (reference sequence). Trimming stripped 0 bases from V and 10 bases from J, with 4 bases between. CDR3 residues: CASSQEHEQFF. CDR3 in DNA: TGTGCCAGCAGCCAAGAGCACGAGCAGTTCTTC.

CDR3 sequence: CAWRGQGARINYGYTF. As DNA, the CDR3 is TGTGCCTGGAGGGGACAGGGGGCACGGATAAACTATGGCTACACCTTC. V usage is TRBV30 and J usage is TRBJ1-2; 12 bases map to TRBD1. V lost 3 bases and J lost 2; bases outside the gene matches: 7. CDR1 and CDR2 (germline): GTSNPN, SVGIG (reference sequence). The CDR3 covers 16 residues.